This T cell receptor beta chain originates from a study of radiotherapy plus CTLA-4 blockade in lung cancer. Findings and limits, study-wide: An expansion of tumor-derived TCR clones occurred in blood after radiotherapy plus ipilimumab. Early blood T cell clone dynamics reportedly forecast response best, with interferon-beta.

CTLA-4 blockade with ipilimumab, together with focal radiation, was given to patients with chemo-refractory metastatic non-small-cell lung cancer. The table came from immunoSEQ multiplex PCR; TCRdb's copy has only in-frame clones and leaves some out. Altogether roughly 66,000 clones are present, about four fifths being singletons, with the ten largest covering 3.5% to 5%. Trimming removed 4 bases at V and 4 bases at J, with 17 bases between. CDR1 SGHKS and CDR2 YYEKEE come from the germline V gene (reference sequence). There are 15 residues in the CDR3. This clone showed up just once. Its antigen remains unidentified.

Sequencing was performed on peripheral blood, taken from a patient treated with radiotherapy plus ipilimumab. The receptor was derived from a human donor with non-small cell lung cancer who had a partial response to radiotherapy plus ipilimumab. V and J are TRBV5-5 and TRBJ2-5, with D tentatively TRBD1 (6 bases). CDR3 sequence (DNA): TGTGCCAGCAGCCCCCCGGTGGCAGGGGTAGAGACCCAGTACTTC. This codes for CASSPPVAGVETQYF.